These T cell receptor beta chains were read from a single sample in a study of patients and donors after allogeneic stem cell transplantation. TCRdb used MiXCR to reprocess the RT-PCR reads, holding one entry per CDR3 protein. The sample includes about 18,000 distinct CDR3 sequences, about 5% of them seen just once. The sample taken for sequencing was blood, either unsorted or a sorted T cell fraction (not recorded which). The receptors come from a human donor who was either an allogeneic HSCT recipient or a stem cell or donor lymphocyte infusion donor (not recorded which). It is not recorded whose cells these are; they may come from a transplant donor. The CDR3 runs from the conserved cysteine through the conserved F or W. A D gene is named only where the DNA matches it firmly. Size is omitted from some rows. Given values are once, few, many or a class for expanded clones.

clone size: many; J gene: TRBJ2-2; V gene: TRBV5-1; D gene: .; CDR3 protein: CASSLSGGLRTGELFF; CDR3 DNA: TGCGCCAGCAGCTTGTCCGGGGGGCTGCGCACCGGGGAGCTGTTTTTT
clone size: many; J gene: TRBJ2-1; V gene: TRBV20-1; D gene: .; CDR3 protein: CSASRASYNEQFF; CDR3 DNA: TGCAGTGCTAGCCGGGCCTCCTACAATGAGCAGTTCTTC
clone size: many; J gene: TRBJ1-1; V gene: TRBV2; D gene: .; CDR3 protein: CASSPGSDEAFF; CDR3 DNA: TGTGCCAGCAGTCCTGGATCCGATGAAGCTTTCTTT
clone size: many; J gene: TRBJ2-7; V gene: TRBV10-3; D gene: TRBD1; CDR3 protein: CAISRTGITYDEQYF; CDR3 DNA: TGTGCCATCAGTAGGACAGGGATAACCTACGACGAGCAGTACTTC
clone size: .; J gene: TRBJ1-5; V gene: TRBV5-8; D gene: TRBD1; CDR3 protein: CASSATGRGSQPQHF; CDR3 DNA: TGTGCCAGCAGCGCGACAGGGAGGGGTAGTCAGCCCCAGCATTTT
clone size: few; J gene: TRBJ2-1; V gene: TRBV2; D gene: .; CDR3 protein: CASRRRLGEQFF; CDR3 DNA: TGTGCCAGCAGAAGGCGGCTGGGCGAGCAGTTCTTC
clone size: many; J gene: TRBJ2-7; V gene: TRBV7-9; D gene: TRBD2; CDR3 protein: CASSLAGSSYEQYF; CDR3 DNA: TGTGCCAGCTCATTAGCGGGGAGCTCCTACGAGCAGTACTTC
clone size: medium-sized; J gene: TRBJ2-7; V gene: TRBV5-6; D gene: .; CDR3 protein: CASSPGAAAGYEQYF; CDR3 DNA: TGTGCCAGCAGCCCGGGGGCAGCCGCAGGGTACGAGCAGTACTTC
clone size: few; J gene: TRBJ1-1; V gene: TRBV9; D gene: TRBD1; CDR3 protein: CASSVRQGAEAFF; CDR3 DNA: TGTGCCAGCAGCGTCCGCCAGGGGGCGGAAGCTTTCTTT
clone size: many; J gene: TRBJ2-2; V gene: TRBV6-1; D gene: TRBD2; CDR3 protein: CASSAPPGLAGTGELFF; CDR3 DNA: TGTGCCAGCAGTGCGCCCCCGGGACTAGCGGGGACCGGGGAGCTGTTTTTT
clone size: many; J gene: TRBJ2-5; V gene: TRBV28; D gene: .; CDR3 protein: CASSLIDKETQYF; CDR3 DNA: TGTGCCAGCAGCCTCATCGATAAAGAGACCCAGTACTTC
clone size: many; J gene: TRBJ2-3; V gene: TRBV27; D gene: .; CDR3 protein: CASSTGRTIAAYTDTQYF; CDR3 DNA: TGTGCCAGCAGTACGGGCCGCACTATTGCTGCCTACACAGATACGCAGTATTTT
clone size: .; J gene: TRBJ2-7; V gene: TRBV13; D gene: TRBD2; CDR3 protein: CASSLGLAGVGEQYF; CDR3 DNA: TGTGCCAGCAGCCTTGGACTAGCGGGAGTTGGCGAGCAGTACTTC
clone size: few; J gene: TRBJ1-3; V gene: TRBV21-1; D gene: .; CDR3 protein: CARPGTGGLLIRNTIYF; CDR3 DNA: TGTGCCAGACCCGGGACAGGGGGGCTCCTAATCAGAAACACCATATATTTT
clone size: many; J gene: TRBJ2-5; V gene: TRBV20-1; D gene: TRBD2; CDR3 protein: CSARDAGGPETQYF; CDR3 DNA: TGCAGTGCTAGAGATGCGGGGGGGCCAGAGACCCAGTACTTC
clone size: few; J gene: TRBJ1-1; V gene: TRBV7-3; D gene: .; CDR3 protein: CASSLMGETTEAFF; CDR3 DNA: TGTGCCAGCAGCTTAATGGGGGAAACCACTGAAGCTTTCTTT
clone size: .; J gene: TRBJ2-1; V gene: TRBV2; D gene: TRBD1; CDR3 protein: CASTEGGTGDGGEQFF; CDR3 DNA: TGTGCCAGCACCGAGGGAGGGACAGGGGACGGTGGGGAGCAGTTCTTC
clone size: many; J gene: TRBJ2-1; V gene: TRBV28; D gene: TRBD1; CDR3 protein: CASRGTGSLQFF; CDR3 DNA: TGTGCCAGCCGGGGGACAGGCTCCCTGCAGTTCTTC
clone size: many; J gene: TRBJ1-1; V gene: TRBV2; D gene: TRBD1; CDR3 protein: CASSGTGGRTEAFF; CDR3 DNA: TGTGCCAGCAGCGGGACAGGGGGACGCACTGAAGCTTTCTTT
clone size: many; J gene: TRBJ1-5; V gene: TRBV20-1; D gene: .; CDR3 protein: CSASYGGRSNQPQHF; CDR3 DNA: TGCAGTGCTAGTTACGGGGGAAGAAGTAATCAGCCCCAGCATTTT
clone size: many; J gene: TRBJ2-7; V gene: TRBV7-9; D gene: .; CDR3 protein: CASSLSRGEQYF; CDR3 DNA: TGTGCCAGCAGCTTATCCCGGGGGGAGCAGTACTTC
clone size: many; J gene: TRBJ1-5; V gene: TRBV19; D gene: .; CDR3 protein: CASSIGGGSNQPQHF; CDR3 DNA: TGTGCCAGTAGTATTGGAGGGGGGAGCAATCAGCCCCAGCATTTT
clone size: few; J gene: TRBJ2-7; V gene: TRBV30; D gene: .; CDR3 protein: CAWSVRWGYEQYF; CDR3 DNA: TGTGCCTGGAGTGTACGATGGGGCTACGAGCAGTACTTC
clone size: many; J gene: TRBJ1-1; V gene: TRBV5-1; D gene: .; CDR3 protein: CASSLAWYTEAFF; CDR3 DNA: TGCGCCAGCAGCTTGGCATGGTACACTGAAGCTTTCTTT
clone size: many; J gene: TRBJ1-2; V gene: TRBV12-3/TRBV12-4; D gene: .; CDR3 protein: CASSGLRGGADGYTF; CDR3 DNA: TGTGCCAGCAGCGGCCTCCGAGGGGGGGCTGATGGCTACACCTTC
clone size: few; J gene: TRBJ2-2; V gene: TRBV12-2; D gene: .; CDR3 protein: CASRSEPPWTGRGPGSCFF; CDR3 DNA: .
clone size: .; J gene: TRBJ1-4; V gene: TRBV2; D gene: TRBD1; CDR3 protein: CAIWTGGEKLFF; CDR3 DNA: TGTGCCATCTGGACAGGGGGCGAAAAACTGTTTTTT
clone size: few; J gene: TRBJ2-5; V gene: TRBV2; D gene: TRBD1; CDR3 protein: CASAGQGAETQYF; CDR3 DNA: TGTGCCAGCGCCGGACAGGGGGCGGAGACCCAGTACTTC
clone size: many; J gene: TRBJ1-6; V gene: TRBV7-9; D gene: TRBD1; CDR3 protein: CASSHDRGNSPLHF; CDR3 DNA: TGTGCCAGCAGTCATGACAGGGGAAATTCACCCCTCCACTTT
clone size: .; J gene: TRBJ2-5; V gene: TRBV21-1; D gene: .; CDR3 protein: CASSKARAVQETQYF; CDR3 DNA: TGTGCCAGCAGCAAAGCGCGGGCAGTCCAAGAGACCCAGTACTTC
clone size: few; J gene: TRBJ1-2; V gene: TRBV5-6; D gene: TRBD1; CDR3 protein: CASSYRDREVGGYGYTF; CDR3 DNA: TGTGCCAGCAGCTACCGGGACAGGGAAGTGGGAGGCTATGGCTACACCTTC
clone size: many; J gene: TRBJ2-1; V gene: TRBV20-1; D gene: .; CDR3 protein: CSARDRDTYNEQFF; CDR3 DNA: TGCAGTGCTAGAGATAGGGACACCTACAATGAGCAGTTCTTC
clone size: many; J gene: TRBJ2-5; V gene: TRBV7-9; D gene: TRBD2; CDR3 protein: CASYRSGLAGETQYF; CDR3 DNA: TGTGCCAGCTACCGTTCTGGACTAGCGGGAGAGACCCAGTACTTC
clone size: few; J gene: TRBJ2-5; V gene: TRBV6-4; D gene: .; CDR3 protein: CASSVAEETQYF; CDR3 DNA: TGTGCCAGCAGTGTTGCGGAAGAGACCCAGTACTTC
clone size: many; J gene: TRBJ2-1; V gene: TRBV5-1; D gene: TRBD2; CDR3 protein: CASSLGTSGGPSYNEQFF; CDR3 DNA: TGCGCCAGCAGCTTGGGTACTAGCGGGGGTCCATCCTACAATGAGCAGTTCTTC
clone size: many; J gene: TRBJ1-4; V gene: TRBV4-2; D gene: .; CDR3 protein: CASSQDPWGFNEKLFF; CDR3 DNA: TGTGCCAGCAGCCAAGACCCGTGGGGGTTTAATGAAAAACTGTTTTTT
clone size: many; J gene: TRBJ1-4; V gene: TRBV7-9; D gene: .; CDR3 protein: CASSLEKHNEKLFF; CDR3 DNA: TGTGCCAGCAGCTTGGAGAAGCATAATGAAAAACTGTTTTTT
clone size: .; J gene: TRBJ1-3; V gene: TRBV9; D gene: .; CDR3 protein: CASSPPGSGNTIYF; CDR3 DNA: TGTGCCAGCAGCCCGCCTGGCTCTGGAAACACCATATATTTT
clone size: many; J gene: TRBJ2-1; V gene: TRBV27; D gene: .; CDR3 protein: CASSPDRIYNEQFF; CDR3 DNA: TGTGCCAGCAGTCCAGACAGGATTTACAATGAGCAGTTCTTC
clone size: many; J gene: TRBJ1-2; V gene: TRBV28; D gene: .; CDR3 protein: CASSLYGDTPLGKGTF; CDR3 DNA: TGTGCCAGCAGTTTATACGGGGACACTCCCCTCGGGAAGGGCACCTTC
clone size: many; J gene: TRBJ2-2; V gene: TRBV19; D gene: .; CDR3 protein: CASSIGSTRPGELFF; CDR3 DNA: TGTGCCAGTAGTATCGGTTCCACCAGGCCCGGGGAGCTGTTTTTT
clone size: many; J gene: TRBJ1-6; V gene: TRBV24-1; D gene: .; CDR3 protein: CATARTASSYNSPLHF; CDR3 DNA: TGTGCCACCGCCCGGACAGCGAGCTCCTATAATTCACCCCTCCACTTT